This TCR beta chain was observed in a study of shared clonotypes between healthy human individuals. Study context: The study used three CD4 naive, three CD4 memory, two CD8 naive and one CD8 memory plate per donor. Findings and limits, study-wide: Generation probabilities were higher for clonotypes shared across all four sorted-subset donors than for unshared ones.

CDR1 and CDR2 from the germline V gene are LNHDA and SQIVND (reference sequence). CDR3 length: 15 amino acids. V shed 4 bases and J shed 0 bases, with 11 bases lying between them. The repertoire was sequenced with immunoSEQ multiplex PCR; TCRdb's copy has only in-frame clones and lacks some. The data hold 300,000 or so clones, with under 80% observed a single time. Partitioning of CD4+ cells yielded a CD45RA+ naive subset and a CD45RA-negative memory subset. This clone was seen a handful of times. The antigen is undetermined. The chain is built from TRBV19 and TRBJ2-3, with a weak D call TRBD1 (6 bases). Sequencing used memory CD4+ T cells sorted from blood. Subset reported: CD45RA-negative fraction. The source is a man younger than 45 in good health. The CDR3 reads CASSKNTGSTDTQYF. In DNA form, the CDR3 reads TGTGCCAGTAGTAAAAATACAGGGAGCACAGATACGCAGTATTTT.